This TCR beta chain was sequenced during a study of monozygotic twins with inflammatory bowel disease. Study observations and caveats: Concordance status among twins (concordant versus discordant) showed no link to repertoire similarity, possibly from limited power.

The template was total RNA from whole blood, with no T cell sorting. Note on this clonotype: Its antigen is not known.

CDR3 length: 14 amino acids. CDR1 and CDR2 (germline): MNHEY, SMNVEV (reference sequence). TCRdb reanalyzed the 5' RACE reads, giving one entry per CDR3 protein sequence and no DNA. This repertoire includes approximately 400,000 distinct CDR3 sequences. This sequence joins TRBV27 and TRBJ2-1; TCRdb designates TRBD1, a call that cannot be tested without DNA. This clonotype was obtained from a human donor with ulcerative colitis or Crohn's disease, or a healthy co-twin of an affected twin (not recorded which). Sequenced: blood. CDR3 protein: CASSLVPGRGEQFF.